This TCR beta chain was retrieved from a study of beta chain features in type 1 diabetes (dated by TCRdb to 2016 to 2019). About the study as a whole: Mean age, gender distribution, total cell number and subset yield did not differ between patients and healthy donors. A total of around 110,000,000 sorted cells were examined across all samples, and RNA yield correlated strongly with the number of cells per subset. The study compared TCRB repertoires of sorted circulating CD4+ T cell subsets between recently diagnosed type 1 diabetes patients and matched healthy donors. Regulatory and stem cell-like memory subsets were obtained from only 8 patients and about 8 healthy donors, while naive and central memory subsets were obtained from all 30 or so donors.

Comment on this clone: Its antigen has not been determined. No much larger clone is present one base from it, and per-base qualities are unavailable.

Study-level results and caveats: Because cDNA rather than genomic DNA was sequenced, highly expressing activated cells could have been over-represented, although no difference in activation and CD3 levels was found between groups. At VDJ recombination sites, patients with type 1 diabetes made fewer insertions and deleted more nucleotides, a pattern implying thymic rearrangement abnormalities. HLA sub-analyses involved small numbers of individuals, so any influence of HLA type on TCRB rearrangement remained unresolved. Naive, central memory and regulatory TCRB repertoires appeared to be more alike among patients than among healthy donors. Shorter templates might be favored by PCR, yet because patient and control samples were amplified and corrected together, any such skew would affect both groups equally. In all four CD4+ subsets, TCRB CDR3 length was moderately but significantly shorter in type 1 diabetes patients.

Each donor gave one peripheral blood draw, around 100 mL on average, collected into heparinised tubes. A BD FACSAria II was used to sort naive, central memory, regulatory and stem cell-like memory CD4+ T cells with a panel that included CD45RO, CCR7, CD25, CD127, CD95 and CD27. Every sorted population had a purity above 95%. PBMCs were separated immediately by Lymphoprep density gradient centrifugation and were stained directly, without being cultured. Samples were stained and sorted in pairs, with one healthy donor and one patient per experiment, so that batch effects were minimized. The entire amount of isolated RNA was reverse transcribed using the High Capacity cDNA Reverse Transcription Kit, so the sequenced TCRB transcripts were expressed ones. Deep immunoSEQ sequencing was performed on naive, central memory and regulatory T cell samples, with an average of about 3.57 million total reads per sample. Sorted cells were lysed in RLT buffer, and RNA was extracted using DNase-treated RNeasy Micro or Mini kits according to cell number. Each cell subset was processed on its own to prevent cross-contamination, while patient and healthy donor samples were processed together. Using the immunoSEQ multiplex PCR, TCRB sequences were amplified from cDNA into 87-bp fragments spanning the CDR3 region. Sequencing of the amplicons was done on the Illumina HiSeq platform. As for the original processing: PCR bias was computationally corrected using synthetic template baselines, reads within Hamming distance 2 were collapsed, and singletons that could not be merged were discarded. By aligning reads against IMGT, V, D and J genes, CDR3 length, and insertions or deletions at six rearrangement sites were assigned. Clonotype counts were normalized to sorted cell number within each subset before computing true diversity and Gini coefficients with the tcR R package. Repertoire sharing was quantified using the overlap coefficient calculated on TCRB nucleotide sequences. As a proxy for the pre-selection repertoire, out-of-frame TCRB sequences from naive cells were analyzed. TCRdb obtained this table from immuneACCESS and retained in-frame rearrangements with V and J assigned. These tables miss some clones; where compared with another copy, unresolved V genes account for less than half of the shortfall, and the remainder is unexplained. The V and J calls and clone size were taken over from that table, and D and trimming were inferred from the DNA. Within this sample are about 160,000 clones, with roughly 65% of them counted one time only. The top ten hold about 0.091% of the sample.

The material sequenced was naive CD4+ T cells from blood. Interpreted using the paper, the cell subset or site label stands for: true naive CD4+ T cells. The TCR comes from a man aged 25 to 45 with type 1 diabetes.

The CDR3 protein is CASSLASLAGTTDTQYF. At the DNA level, the sequence is TGTGCCAGCAGCTTAGCAAGCCTAGCGGGGACCACAGATACGCAGTATTTT. The chain is made from TRBV7-2 and TRBJ2-3, and 9 junctional nucleotides match TRBD2. Trimmed from V: 0 bases; trimmed from J: 2 bases; junction bases lacking a gene match: 6. The CDR3 starts with the cysteine, ends with the phenylalanine, and has 17 residues. Solely the CDR3 DNA is kept, with 51 bases framed from the first base. For CDR1 and CDR2, the germline V gene lists SGHTA and FQGNSA.